The present T cell receptor (beta chain) was sequenced within a study of neurological immune-mediated disorders (dated by TCRdb to between 2018 and 2021). Notes on the research overall: Using UMI-based sequencing, the study compared peripheral blood TCR-beta repertoires from patients with HTLV-I-associated myelopathy (HAM/TSP), patients with multiple sclerosis, and healthy controls. The cohort comprised roughly 69 subjects: 14 HAM/TSP patients, some 34 multiple sclerosis patients and 20 or so healthy controls. Longitudinal samples, technical triplicates and paired sorted CD4+ and CD8+ T-cell subsets, alongside PBMC samples, were included among the roughly 98 TCR-beta libraries. Summary of the overall study and its limitations: TCR clonal expansion was highest in HAM/TSP patients and lowest in MS patients, with MS patients falling below even healthy controls. Across subjects, expanded clones never shared an identical CDR3 amino acid sequence, which suggests that the TCR-beta repertoires in every group were private.

The CDR3 starts with the cysteine, ends with the phenylalanine, and has 14 residues. Just CDR3 DNA is preserved here, 42 bases in frame from base 1. CDR1 and CDR2, looked up from the germline V gene, are SQVTM and ANQGSEA. The junction carries 14 bases between V and J, which are trimmed by 3 bases and 5 bases respectively. The healthy controls were volunteers from blood banks in Maryland, USA. For unsorted PBMC libraries, 2 million PBMCs were used after storage in RNAlater at -80 degrees C until RNA extraction. Peripheral blood underwent Ficoll-Hypaque density gradient centrifugation to isolate PBMCs, which were then cryopreserved in liquid nitrogen. This clonotype was recorded many times. This receptor's antigen is unknown. The record has no base qualities; no much larger clone is one base away. cDNA synthesis used template-switch 5'RACE with a primer carrying a 10-nucleotide random unique molecular identifier tagging each TCR transcript. Every sequencing run yielded over 160 million TCR-beta sequences covering 15-18 subjects. Total RNA was extracted with the RNeasy kit. TCR-beta VDJ regions were amplified with primers for the TCR constant region and the 5'RACE anchor, using the KAPA Real-time Library Amplification kit. A first PCR added sample indexes and Illumina adaptors, and a second PCR then raised library yield. After Ampure bead purification, the TCR product of roughly 650 bp was size-selected on a 2% E-gel SizeSelection system. Library quality was checked on a Bioanalyzer, concentration was measured with Qubit, and libraries were quantified with the Kapa Library Quantification kit before pooling. Paired-end 2 x 150 bp sequencing of the libraries was performed on an Illumina HiSeq 2500. To increase sequence diversity, roughly 24-30% phiX was spiked into each library pool. The original methods were these. Quality-filtered reads were processed with the UMI-based MiGEC pipeline, and over 75% of raw TCR sequences were removed by the MiGEC pipeline during error correction. IMGT germline references were used for alignment of VDJ genes, and clonotypes were defined by a unique CDR3 amino acid sequence together with V-J genes. Clonal expansion, Shannon diversity and CDR3 relatedness (CalcPairwiseDistances, ClusterSamples) were evaluated with VDJtools, and phylogenetic trees were built with CLCbio workbench. Clones with at least 8 unique UMIs were defined as expanded, with this threshold being based on coefficient-of-variation modelling across technical triplicates. In TCRdb, the public reads were trimmed at Q25 with fastp and aligned with MiXCR, with productive beta chains retained. Each CDR3 protein gets just one entry, which takes the most common genes and DNA from the rows behind it. TCRdb's processing, not the study's, gives the V and J calls here. Counted in this sample were under 80,000 distinct CDR3 sequences; 12% to 15% of them appeared once. The biggest ten clones account for more than 6% of the sample.

The sequence joins TRBV29-1 to TRBJ2-4, with an unclear D gene assignment. This TCR was sampled from a woman aged 45-65 years in good health. The sample taken for sequencing was PBMCs. The CDR3 reads CSVERFSAENIQYF. The DNA is TGCAGCGTTGAGCGGTTTTCGGCAGAAAACATTCAGTACTTC.